This T cell receptor (beta chain) was sequenced in a study of human T cells and chemical hapten exposure. Study summary: The sensitizing agent was 2% DPC, placed on 2 cm by 2 cm of upper inner arm skin.

Sample time point: patch test 3, about 24 weeks after DPC sensitization. Documented treatment: therapeutic diphenylcyclopropenone sensitization with weekly scalp DPC. Ahead of each patch test application, blood was drawn. Per the germline V gene, CDR1 is MNHEY and CDR2 is SVGAGI. The CDR3 has 12 amino acids. V was trimmed by 2 bases and J by 9 bases, leaving 8 bases between them. There are a few counts of this clonotype. The library labeled individual cDNA molecules by adding unique molecular identifiers to them. Via MiXCR, TCRdb re-called the RACE reads, giving one row per CDR3 protein. Of 190,000 or so distinct CDR3 sequences in the sample, approximately 24% were seen once.

The gene calls are TRBV6-5 and TRBJ2-1; no reliable D call. The sequence came from a woman aged 40 to 50 with alopecia areata. Some clones in this sample may be carry-over from other donors' samples. The sample was whole blood, taken in connection with sensitization to the hapten diphenylcyclopropenone (DPC). CDR3 loop: CASSYGSGEQFF. In nucleotides, the CDR3 is TGTGCCAGCAGTTACGGGTCGGGTGAGCAGTTCTTC.